The clone carrying this TCR beta chain was observed many times. Its target is unknown. TCRdb re-called the 5' RACE reads through MiXCR, storing one row per CDR3 protein. The sample lists about 890,000 distinct CDR3 sequences; approximately 13% were seen once. The data belong to a study of identical twins. The CDR3 consists of 16 residues. With 2 bases clipped from V and 0 bases from J, the junction kept 4 bases outside the gene matches. The germline CDR1 and CDR2 sequences are SGHTA and FQGNSA. Study-level results: Insertions were fewer in abundant cord blood beta clonotypes, whereas memory repertoires showed none of this pattern.

In addition, the sample was reused for a study of yellow fever vaccine responses in identical twins.

The source is a woman aged 18-30 years in good health. The chain employs TRBV7-2 and TRBJ2-3; 8 bases agree with TRBD2. Sequenced: PBMCs. The CDR3: CASSLTGGPSTDTQYF. As DNA, the CDR3 is TGTGCCAGCAGCTTAACGGGGGGGCCCAGCACAGATACGCAGTATTTT.